The 4 T cell receptor beta chains reported below all come from one sample, sequenced in a study of blood T cell repertoires in COVID-19. The assay was immunoSEQ multiplex PCR, and TCRdb's table has in-frame clones only and misses some. The sample holds more than 90,000 clones; around 81% are singletons and the top ten take roughly 4%. The sample comprised peripheral blood. Receptor source: a man between 60 and 75 years old with acute or convalescent COVID-19.

The count of this clone is one. V and J are TRBV7-9 and TRBJ1-1; D is ambiguous. CDR3 length: 13 amino acids. The V gene's germline CDR1 is SEHNR and CDR2 FQNEAQ (reference sequence). Deletions cut 2 bases from V and 3 bases from J, with 7 bases between. CDR3 nucleotide sequence: TGTGCCAGCAGCTTAACTCGGGACACTGAAGCTTTCTTT. Translated: CASSLTRDTEAFF.

The chain couples TRBV19 to TRBJ2-5; no clear D gene. Germline CDR1 and CDR2: LNHDA and SQIVND (reference sequence). V gave up 4 bases and J gave up 1 base, with 4 bases separating them. The CDR3 is made up of 12 amino acids. CDR3 region: CASSKLQETQYF. CDR3 in DNA: TGTGCCAGTAGTAAGCTCCAAGAGACCCAGTACTTC.

The chain carries TRBV19 and TRBJ1-6; no clear D. Trimming took off 10 bases at V and 5 bases at J, with 18 bases between the two ends. This CDR3 is 15 amino acids long. Germline CDR1 is LNHDA and CDR2 is SQIVND (reference sequence). The CDR3 reads CATKGVDTNNSPLHF. CDR3 DNA: TGTGCCACCAAAGGCGTAGACACCAATAATTCACCCCTCCACTTT.

The chain joins TRBV30 to TRBJ1-1, with 10 bases identical to TRBD1. The CDR3 has 15 amino acids. V gave up 0 bases and J gave up 3 bases; unmatched junction bases: 4. CDR1 and CDR2 (germline): GTSNPN, SVGIG (reference sequence). CDR3 nucleotides: TGTGCCTGGAGTGTATTCGGGACAGGGGACACTGAAGCTTTCTTT. Translated, it gives CAWSVFGTGDTEAFF.